This T cell receptor beta chain was observed in a study of shared clonotypes between healthy human individuals (dated by TCRdb to between 2020 and 2021). Concerning the study at large: The cohort included three men and two women between 18 and 49 years of age. Per donor, leukapheresis produced somewhere between about 0.94 and 9.5 billion PBMCs. Blood TCR repertoires of a handful of healthy adults were deeply sequenced to estimate repertoire size and the extent of clonotype sharing between individuals. To increase sequencing depth and limit assay-specific biases, TCR repertoire library preparation and sequencing were carried out by different laboratories using diverse techniques. For each donor, three plates each were used for CD4 naive and CD4 memory, two plates were used for CD8 naive, and one plate was used for CD8 memory.

Broader findings and caveats from the paper: Sampling was restricted to blood, and TCR repertoires in tissue are likely to differ from TCR repertoires in blood. Based on pairwise subsampling, the degree of clonotype sharing among donors was expected to be affected by sequencing depth. Naive subsets generally had larger estimated clonotype richness than memory subsets did. Even with the large sequencing depth, rarefaction of the sorted-subset datasets indicated that sequencing was incomplete. Higher generation probabilities were observed for clonotypes shared by all four sorted-subset donors than for non-shared clonotypes. The genetic and exposure-history diversity represented was limited by the small number of donors. Approximately 4.8% of naive CD4, 3.5% of naive CD8, around 2.3% of memory CD4, and 0.35% to 0.4% of memory CD8 clonotypes were shared across a few donors.

As regards this clone: The target of this receptor is not known. Base qualities were left out, and no much larger clone turns up one base away.

CD8 naive samples were obtained by positive selection for CCR7 among CD45RO-negative cells, yielding a CD45RA+CCR7+ population from which TemRA cells were excluded. The donors were healthy, HIV-negative adults with no recently reported acute infections or vaccinations. All donors were Caucasian adults living in Nashville, Tennessee, USA. Blood was obtained by leukapheresis, after which PBMCs were separated by Ficoll-Histopaque density gradient centrifugation and cryopreserved in liquid nitrogen vapor phase. Analytical flow cytometry was used to check the purity and quantity of every magnetically sorted T cell population. Genomic DNA was isolated from every sorted fraction and measured by UV absorbance on a Nanodrop 2000c. Using the deep immunoSEQ assay, TCR CDR3 regions were amplified from genomic DNA by multiplex PCR. Extracted genomic DNA from each cell subset was spread evenly across all wells of several immunoSEQ 96-well plates, with each plate serving as a replicate. For sorted subsets, each replicate PCR was loaded with 200 to 250 ng genomic DNA, equivalent to some 27,000 T cell genomes. Purified libraries were measured with a Qubit 3.0 fluorometer, size-checked on a Bioanalyzer 2100, and measured again with the KAPA Library Quantification kit. Every immunoSEQ 96-well plate was sequenced on a dedicated single-read 150-cycle Illumina NextSeq 550 flow cell. On the authors' methods: Because the immunoSEQ output held only junctional sequences and lacked quality scores, the filtering could not match the filtering applied to full-length reads. To assign V/J genes and CDR3, sequences were annotated using PyIR, a Python wrapper for IgBLAST v1.9, with IMGT germline references. Reads were filtered out if the reads had weak V/J assignments (E-value above 1e-6), no CDR3, stop codons, out-of-frame junctions, or ambiguous translated residues. V3J clonotypes were defined as sequences sharing the same inferred V gene, J gene, and CDR3 amino acid sequence. The percentage overlap between two repertoires was calculated by dividing the number of shared unique clonotypes by the size of the smaller repertoire. Richness of each repertoire was evaluated using RTK rarefaction, the Chao1 estimator, and Recon v2.1 estimates of unobserved clonotypes. OLGA was used to compute generation probabilities for all TCRbeta clonotypes that the gDNA method yielded from four donors. Here the immuneACCESS table is served through TCRdb, limited to in-frame sequences with V and J called. Missing clones are a known gap in these copies; in checked studies unresolved V genes cover under half, and the rest lacks a known reason. D and trimming come from the DNA, and the V and J calls and clone size come from that table. This sample has millions of clones in its table, and approximately 95% of those were observed once. Of the sample, more than 0.95% is held by the ten largest clones.

V is reduced by 5 bases and J by 6 bases, leaving a spacing of 14 bases between them. The germline V gene (reference sequence) provides CDR1 MNHNY and CDR2 SVGAGI. The CDR3 runs 13 residues from the cysteine to the phenylalanine. The entry retains the CDR3 DNA only, 39 bases that are in frame from base 1. The V and J segments used are TRBV6-6 and TRBJ2-7; the D assignment is uncertain and may be TRBD1 or TRBD2, with 5 bases supporting each. The sequenced material came from naive CD8+ T cells sorted from blood. Read against the paper, the sample's cell subset or site label means: CD45RA+CCR7+. The receptor's source is a man between 18 and 35 years old in good health. The DNA sequence follows: TGTGCCAGCAGTCCGACCGGGACCCCCGAGCAGTACTTC. It is translated as CASSPTGTPEQYF.